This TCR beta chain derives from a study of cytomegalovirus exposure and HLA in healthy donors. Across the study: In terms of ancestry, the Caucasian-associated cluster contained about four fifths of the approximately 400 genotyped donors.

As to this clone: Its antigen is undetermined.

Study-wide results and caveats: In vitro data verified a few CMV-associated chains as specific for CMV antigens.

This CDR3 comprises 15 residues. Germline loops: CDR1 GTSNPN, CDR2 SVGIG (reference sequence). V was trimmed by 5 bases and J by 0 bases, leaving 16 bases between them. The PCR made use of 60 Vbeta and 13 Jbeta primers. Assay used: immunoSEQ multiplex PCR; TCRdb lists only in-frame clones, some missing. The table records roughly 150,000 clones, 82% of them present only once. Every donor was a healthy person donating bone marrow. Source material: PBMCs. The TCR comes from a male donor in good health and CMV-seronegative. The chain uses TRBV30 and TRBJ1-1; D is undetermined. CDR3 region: CAWGPPGGLNTEAFF. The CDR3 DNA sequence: TGTGCCTGGGGACCTCCGGGAGGTCTGAACACTGAAGCTTTCTTT.